These T cell receptor beta chains were read from a single sample in a study of regulatory T cells in long-lasting Graves disease. TCRdb passed the multiplex PCR reads through MiXCR, listing each CDR3 protein once. The top ten clones hold roughly an eighth of a sample with about 430,000 distinct CDR3 sequences, roughly a fifth of them seen once. The sample in question was peripheral blood mononuclear cells (PBMCs), obtained when the disease was refractory, from a patient treated with antithyroid drugs. The origin of the receptors is a female donor with Graves disease. The CDR3 runs from the conserved cysteine through the conserved F or W. D genes are given only for firm matches. Rows give clone size only sometimes, using once, few, many, or a class for an expanded clone.

TRBD2	few	TRBV2	TRBJ2-1	TGTGCCAGCAGTGGGGTAGCGGGAGTAAATTACAATGAGCAGTTCTTC	CASSGVAGVNYNEQFF
.	many	TRBV7-3	TRBJ1-1	TGTGCCAGCAGCCCCTTAGGGGGAAGCACTGAAGCTTTCTTT	CASSPLGGSTEAFF
.	many	TRBV29-1	TRBJ2-5	TGCAGCGTTCGACAGGCACAAGAGACCCAGTACTTC	CSVRQAQETQYF
.	few	TRBV27	TRBJ2-7	TGTGCCAGCAGTTTTGGAGACGGAGCCTACGAGCAGTACTTC	CASSFGDGAYEQYF
TRBD1	.	TRBV19	TRBJ1-5	TGTGCCAGTAGTATTCGGGACAGGGCGGGTTTGCAGCCCCAGCATTTT	CASSIRDRAGLQPQHF
.	few	TRBV20-1	TRBJ2-7	TGCAGTGCTAGAGTGGCAGGGGTAAACGAGCAGTACTTC	CSARVAGVNEQYF
TRBD2	.	TRBV20-1	TRBJ2-7	TGCAGTGCTAGGTTAGCGGGAGGGCGGAACTCCTACGAGCAGTACTTC	CSARLAGGRNSYEQYF
TRBD2	few	TRBV9	TRBJ2-7	TGTGCCAGCAGCAAGGAGGGTCGGGAGGGGAACGAGCAGTACTTC	CASSKEGREGNEQYF
.	many	TRBV6-1	TRBJ2-5	TGTGCCAGCAGTGATACAGGGACGGAGACCCAGTACTTC	CASSDTGTETQYF
.	many	TRBV2	TRBJ2-1	TGTGCCAGCAGTGATATGCGGACACTCCATGAGCAGTTCTTC	CASSDMRTLHEQFF
TRBD2	.	TRBV20-1	TRBJ2-3	TGCAGTGCCGTACTAGCGGGAGGCGCAGATACGCAGTATTTT	CSAVLAGGADTQYF
.	many	TRBV7-8	TRBJ2-5	TGTGCCAGCATCAGGAAGAGGGGCCAAGAGACCCAGTACTTC	CASIRKRGQETQYF
.	many	TRBV7-2	TRBJ2-7	TGTGCCAGCAGCTTAGCGCCGGCGGGGAACCACTACGAGCAGTACTTC	CASSLAPAGNHYEQYF
TRBD2	many	TRBV11-2	TRBJ2-4	TGTGCCAGCAGCTTAAGGGGGGCTAGCGGGCCACGCCATGACATTCAGTACTTC	CASSLRGASGPRHDIQYF
.	many	TRBV2	TRBJ1-5	TGTGCCAGCAGGACGGGTGTGGGGGCAGACCAGCCCCAGCATTTT	CASRTGVGADQPQHF
.	.	TRBV27	TRBJ2-7	TGTGCCAGCAGTTACCAAGGGGGCGAGCAGTACTTC	CASSYQGGEQYF
TRBD2	.	TRBV11-2	TRBJ2-7	TGTGCCAGCAGCTTAGATACGTGGGGGACTAGATTATGGGAGCAGTACTTC	CASSLDTWGTRLWEQYF
.	once	TRBV6-4	TRBJ2-7	TGTGCCAGCAGTGACAGGCCCGAGCAGTACTTC	CASSDRPEQYF
TRBD1	many	TRBV12-3/TRBV12-4	TRBJ1-5	TGTGCCAGCAGTTCTCCGCTGGGACAGAGCAATCAGCCCCAGCATTTT	CASSSPLGQSNQPQHF
TRBD1	many	TRBV11-2	TRBJ1-4	TGTGCCAGCAGCCTCTGGGTTGGGACAGGTGGCGAAAAACTGTTTTTT	CASSLWVGTGGEKLFF
TRBD1	few	TRBV13	TRBJ2-4	TGTGCCAGCAGCTCCACAGGGGGCGAAAACATTCAGTACTTC	CASSSTGGENIQYF
.	many	TRBV2	TRBJ1-2	TGTGCCAGCAGCCGACAGAAGGACGGAGGAGGCTACACCTTC	CASSRQKDGGGYTF
.	.	TRBV5-1	TRBJ2-7	TGCGCCAGCAGCTTTGAATCGCGGGAAAGGTACGAGCAGTACTTC	CASSFESRERYEQYF
TRBD2	.	TRBV28	TRBJ2-7	TGTGCCAGCAGCAACCTGGGGGGGGCCTACGAGCAGTACTTC	CASSNLGGAYEQYF
TRBD1	.	TRBV6-5	TRBJ1-1	TGTGCCAGCAGTTACAGACAGGGCATTACCCAACCTTTCTTT	CASSYRQGITQPFF
.	many	TRBV20-1	TRBJ1-5	TGCAGTGCTAGAGTTGGTGGGAGCAATCAGCCCCAGCATTTT	CSARVGGSNQPQHF
.	.	TRBV6-5	TRBJ2-2	TGTGCCAGCAGCTACGTTCTAGCGAGAGGGGGGACCGGGGAGCTGTTTTTT	CASSYVLARGGTGELFF
TRBD1	many	TRBV29-1	TRBJ2-7	TGCAGCGCCCTAGGGACAGACCGCTACGAGCAGTACTTC	CSALGTDRYEQYF
TRBD1	.	TRBV28	TRBJ2-1	TGTGCCAGCAGTTTATGGGACAGGGGCCAATTTGGGGGGAATGAGCAGTTCTTC	CASSLWDRGQFGGNEQFF
TRBD2	.	TRBV5-6	TRBJ2-3	TGTGCCAGCAGTTCCGGGACTAGCGTTGCAGATACGCAGTATTTT	CASSSGTSVADTQYF
TRBD2	few	TRBV20-1	TRBJ2-7	TGCAGTGCTACCTCCGGGACTAGTTACTACGAGCAGTACTTC	CSATSGTSYYEQYF
TRBD1	many	TRBV28	TRBJ1-5	TGTGCCAGCAGTTTAAGACAGGGCCACAATCAGCCCCAGCATTTT	CASSLRQGHNQPQHF
.	many	TRBV6-5	TRBJ1-2	TGTGCCAGCAGTTATAAGAGAACCTATGGCTACACCTTC	CASSYKRTYGYTF
.	.	TRBV28	TRBJ2-5	TGTGCCAGCAGTCCCTCGTCCCCTCTCGCTATATGGGAGGAGACCCAGTACTTC	CASSPSSPLAIWEETQYF
.	.	TRBV5-6	TRBJ1-4	TGTGCCAGCAGTACCCGGACTGGAACGAGTGAAAAACTGTTTTTT	CASSTRTGTSEKLFF
.	few	TRBV20-1	TRBJ1-5	TGCAGTGCTCCCTCCGGGACACCCAATCAGCCCCAGCATTTT	CSAPSGTPNQPQHF
TRBD1	many	TRBV5-1	TRBJ1-2	TGCGCCAGCAGCTCCGCCGACAGGGCTGGCTACACCTTC	CASSSADRAGYTF
.	few	TRBV7-2	TRBJ1-3	TGTGCCAGCAGCTTGACAGCGGCCTCTGGAAACACCATATATTTT	CASSLTAASGNTIYF
.	.	TRBV30	TRBJ1-1	TGTGCCCACCGTCGGCGGCAGGGGTTATGGGTTGGGGCTGAAGCTTTCTTT	CAHRRRQGLWVGAEAFF
.	many	TRBV2	TRBJ2-5	TGTGCCAGCCAGGCACGCAGGGAAGAGACCCAGTACTTC	CASQARREETQYF
.	many	TRBV20-1	TRBJ1-4	TGCAGTGCTCCGGACAGAGAGGAAAAACTGTTTTTT	CSAPDREEKLFF
.	once	TRBV10-3	TRBJ1-5	TGTGCCATCAGTGAAGAGTATAGCAATCAGCCCCAGCATTTT	CAISEEYSNQPQHF
TRBD1	many	TRBV2	TRBJ2-3	TGTGCCAGCAGTGTTGAGGGACAGCGGACGCAGTATTTT	CASSVEGQRTQYF
.	.	TRBV20-1	TRBJ2-6	TGCAGTGCTTCCCGTGGCTCTGGGGCCAACGTCCTGACTTTC	CSASRGSGANVLTF
TRBD1	.	TRBV19	TRBJ2-7	TGTGCCGACGCCGGGACAGGGGGGTTGTTGGACGAGCAGTACTTC	CADAGTGGLLDEQYF
TRBD1	many	TRBV28	TRBJ1-5	TGTGCCAGCAGTATCACCACCGGGACAGGGTACGGTCAGCCCCAGCATTTT	CASSITTGTGYGQPQHF
.	many	TRBV2	TRBJ1-3	TGTGCCAGCGGCAACGGAAACACCATATATTTT	CASGNGNTIYF
TRBD2	few	TRBV19	TRBJ2-7	TGTGCCAGTAGTATAGGAGCGGGAGTCGACGAGCAGTACTTC	CASSIGAGVDEQYF
.	many	TRBV7-9	TRBJ1-2	TGTGCCAGCAGCCCGCCCGGGGACTATGGCTACACCTTC	CASSPPGDYGYTF
TRBD2	.	TRBV30	TRBJ2-3	TGTGCCTGGAGTGGACTTTACGGGGGGGATACGCAGTATTTT	CAWSGLYGGDTQYF